This T cell receptor beta chain is from a study of control samples from healthy donors and cancer patients. There are 13 residues in the CDR3. The germline gives CDR1 MGHDK, CDR2 SYGVNS. The germline V and J ends were trimmed by 5 bases and 6 bases, with 13 bases remaining between them. Assay used: immunoSEQ multiplex PCR; TCRdb lists only in-frame clones, some missing. The sample carries roughly 80,000 clones, 70% to 90% recorded once. The clonotype comes from a woman between 50 and 59 years old in good health. V is TRBV25-1 and J is TRBJ1-2; D ambiguous. The sequenced sample was blood. CDR3 sequence (DNA): TGTGCCAGCAGTATGGGGATGGGAGATGGCTACACCTTC. Amino acids: CASSMGMGDGYTF.